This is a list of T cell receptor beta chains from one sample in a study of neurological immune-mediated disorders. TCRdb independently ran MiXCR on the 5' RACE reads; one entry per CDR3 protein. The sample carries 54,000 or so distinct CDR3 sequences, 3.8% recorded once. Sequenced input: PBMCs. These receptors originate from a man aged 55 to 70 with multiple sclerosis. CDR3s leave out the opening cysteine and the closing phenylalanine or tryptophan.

cdr3_aa: ASSLMPNYGYT
v_call: TRBV12-3/TRBV12-4
j_call: TRBJ1-2

cdr3_aa: ASLDTYYNEQF
v_call: TRBV11-2
j_call: TRBJ2-1

cdr3_aa: ASSLRDRISYEQY
v_call: TRBV5-5
j_call: TRBJ2-7

cdr3_aa: SATSAGVGVNTEAF
v_call: TRBV20-1
j_call: TRBJ1-1

cdr3_aa: SARDPRGTTQRTQY
v_call: TRBV20-1
j_call: TRBJ2-5

cdr3_aa: SAARPGEETQY
v_call: TRBV20-1
j_call: TRBJ2-5

cdr3_aa: ASSLVSGPRFKGSYT
v_call: TRBV5-1
j_call: TRBJ1-2

cdr3_aa: ASSQVSNQPQH
v_call: TRBV4-1
j_call: TRBJ1-5

cdr3_aa: ATSAPAGSGTQY
v_call: TRBV24-1
j_call: TRBJ2-3

cdr3_aa: ASSQEPTGGYYNEQF
v_call: TRBV3-1
j_call: TRBJ2-1

cdr3_aa: ASSLEYRGTGELF
v_call: TRBV5-1
j_call: TRBJ2-2

cdr3_aa: ASSLKYEQY
v_call: TRBV5-6
j_call: TRBJ2-7

cdr3_aa: ASSSRGEQY
v_call: TRBV5-1
j_call: TRBJ2-7

cdr3_aa: ASERQNTEAF
v_call: TRBV6-1
j_call: TRBJ1-1

cdr3_aa: ASSVWTQNTGELF
v_call: TRBV10-1
j_call: TRBJ2-2

cdr3_aa: ASSSSGTGFTDTQY
v_call: TRBV6-5
j_call: TRBJ2-3

cdr3_aa: SARGVRNEQF
v_call: TRBV20-1
j_call: TRBJ2-1

cdr3_aa: ASSRSTGQNEKLF
v_call: TRBV4-1
j_call: TRBJ1-4

cdr3_aa: SATEVGGPTDTQY
v_call: TRBV20-1
j_call: TRBJ2-3

cdr3_aa: ASSPQGGNTGELF
v_call: TRBV4-2
j_call: TRBJ2-2

cdr3_aa: ASRDRGAGELF
v_call: TRBV25-1
j_call: TRBJ2-2

cdr3_aa: ASSQERTDTQY
v_call: TRBV4-2
j_call: TRBJ2-3

cdr3_aa: ASKEGTSAGEQY
v_call: TRBV19
j_call: TRBJ2-7

cdr3_aa: ASSVEGGNQPQH
v_call: TRBV9
j_call: TRBJ1-5

cdr3_aa: SAYEMNTEAF
v_call: TRBV20-1
j_call: TRBJ1-1

cdr3_aa: ASRGGASQETQY
v_call: TRBV6-1
j_call: TRBJ2-5

cdr3_aa: ASSDRGRGIQY
v_call: TRBV6-5
j_call: TRBJ2-4

cdr3_aa: ASSPVEGYYEQY
v_call: TRBV7-8
j_call: TRBJ2-7

cdr3_aa: ASRTSYSNQPQH
v_call: TRBV27
j_call: TRBJ1-5

cdr3_aa: ASSLSVIGTQY
v_call: TRBV27
j_call: TRBJ2-5

cdr3_aa: ASRGLAVNEQF
v_call: TRBV2
j_call: TRBJ2-1

cdr3_aa: ASSPRQGIHYNEQF
v_call: TRBV5-1
j_call: TRBJ2-1

cdr3_aa: SAGQGVMNTEAF
v_call: TRBV29-1
j_call: TRBJ1-1

cdr3_aa: ASSTGVTVSGEAGYT
v_call: TRBV5-1
j_call: TRBJ1-2

cdr3_aa: ASSQVPNEQF
v_call: TRBV14
j_call: TRBJ2-1

cdr3_aa: ASSLSRKIPLH
v_call: TRBV27
j_call: TRBJ1-6

cdr3_aa: ASSLAQETQY
v_call: TRBV7-2
j_call: TRBJ2-5